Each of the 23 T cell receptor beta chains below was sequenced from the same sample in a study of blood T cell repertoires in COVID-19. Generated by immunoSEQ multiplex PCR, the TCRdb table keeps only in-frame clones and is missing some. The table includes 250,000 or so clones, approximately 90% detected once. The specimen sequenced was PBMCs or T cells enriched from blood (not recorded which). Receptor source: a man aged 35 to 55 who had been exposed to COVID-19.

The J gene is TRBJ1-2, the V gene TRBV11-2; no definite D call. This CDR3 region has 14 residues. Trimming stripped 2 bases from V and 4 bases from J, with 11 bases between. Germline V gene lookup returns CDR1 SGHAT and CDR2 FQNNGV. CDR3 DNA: TGTGCCAGCAGCTTAAGCTATAATGGCTATGGCTACACCTTC. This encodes CASSLSYNGYGYTF. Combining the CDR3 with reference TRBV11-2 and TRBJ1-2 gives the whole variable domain EAGVAQSPRYKIIEKRQSVAFWCNPISGHATLYWYQQILGQGPKLLIQFQNNGVVDDSQLPKDRFSAERLKGVDSTLKIQPAKLEDSAVYLCASSLSYNGYGYTFGSGTRLTVV.

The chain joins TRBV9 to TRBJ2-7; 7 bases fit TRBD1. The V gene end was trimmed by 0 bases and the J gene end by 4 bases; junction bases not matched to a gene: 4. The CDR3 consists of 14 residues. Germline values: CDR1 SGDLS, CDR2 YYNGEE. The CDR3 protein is CASSVGQGEYEQYF. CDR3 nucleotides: TGTGCCAGCAGCGTAGGACAGGGTGAATACGAGCAGTACTTC. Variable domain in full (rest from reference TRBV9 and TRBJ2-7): DSGVTQTPKHLITATGQRVTLRCSPRSGDLSVYWYQQSLDQGLQFLIQYYNGEERAKGNILERFSAQQFPDLHSELNLSSLELGDSALYFCASSVGQGEYEQYFGPGTRLTVT.

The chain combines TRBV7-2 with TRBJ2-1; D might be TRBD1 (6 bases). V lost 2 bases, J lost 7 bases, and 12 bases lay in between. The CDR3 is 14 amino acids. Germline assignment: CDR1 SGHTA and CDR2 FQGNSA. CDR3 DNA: TGTGCCAGCAGCTTATTTGGGGGCAAGAATGAGCAGTTCTTC. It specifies CASSLFGGKNEQFF.

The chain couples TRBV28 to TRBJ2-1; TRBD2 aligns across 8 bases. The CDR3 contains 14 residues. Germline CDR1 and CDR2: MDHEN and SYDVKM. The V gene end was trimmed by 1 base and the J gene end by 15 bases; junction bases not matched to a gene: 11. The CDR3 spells CASSLSRAGAPMFF. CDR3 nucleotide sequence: TGTGCCAGCAGTTTATCTAGAGCGGGAGCCCCAATGTTCTTC.

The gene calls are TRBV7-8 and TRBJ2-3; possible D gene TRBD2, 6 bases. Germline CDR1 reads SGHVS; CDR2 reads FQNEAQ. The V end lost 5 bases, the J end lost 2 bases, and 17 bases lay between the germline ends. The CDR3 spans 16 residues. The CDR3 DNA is TGTGCCAGCAGCAACCAGCGGGCCCAACCCACAGATACGCAGTATTTT. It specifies CASSNQRAQPTDTQYF.

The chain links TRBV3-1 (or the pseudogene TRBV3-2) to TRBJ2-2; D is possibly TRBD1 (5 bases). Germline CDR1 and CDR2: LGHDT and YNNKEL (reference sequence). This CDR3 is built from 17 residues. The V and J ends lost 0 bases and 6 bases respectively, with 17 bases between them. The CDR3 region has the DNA TGTGCCAGCAGCCAAGATATACAGGCCCGACACCCCGGGGAGCTGTTTTTT. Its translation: CASSQDIQARHPGELFF.

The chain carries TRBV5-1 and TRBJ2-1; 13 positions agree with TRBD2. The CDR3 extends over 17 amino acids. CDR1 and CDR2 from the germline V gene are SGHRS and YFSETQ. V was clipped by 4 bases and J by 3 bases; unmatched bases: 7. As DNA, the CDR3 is TGCGCCAGCAGCAACGGACTAGCGGGAGTTCTCTACAATGAGCAGTTCTTC. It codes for CASSNGLAGVLYNEQFF. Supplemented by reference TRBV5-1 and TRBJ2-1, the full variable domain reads KAGVTQTPRYLIKTRGQQVTLSCSPISGHRSVSWYQQTPGQGLQFLFEYFSETQRNKGNFPGRFSGRQFSNSRSEMNVSTLELGDSALYLCASSNGLAGVLYNEQFFGPGTRLTVL.

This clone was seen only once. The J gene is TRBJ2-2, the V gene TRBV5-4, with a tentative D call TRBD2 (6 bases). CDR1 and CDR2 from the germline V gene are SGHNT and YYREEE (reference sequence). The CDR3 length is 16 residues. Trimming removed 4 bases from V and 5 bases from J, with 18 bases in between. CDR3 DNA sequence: TGTGCCAGCAGCCAAGGCACGGGAGTTATAACCGGGGAGCTGTTTTTT. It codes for CASSQGTGVITGELFF.

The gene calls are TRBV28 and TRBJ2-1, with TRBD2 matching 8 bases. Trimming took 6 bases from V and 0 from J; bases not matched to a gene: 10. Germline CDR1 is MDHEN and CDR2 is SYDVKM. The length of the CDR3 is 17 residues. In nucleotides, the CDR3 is TGTGCCAGCAGGACCGAAACTAGCGGCAGCTCCTACAATGAGCAGTTCTTC. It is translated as CASRTETSGSSYNEQFF.

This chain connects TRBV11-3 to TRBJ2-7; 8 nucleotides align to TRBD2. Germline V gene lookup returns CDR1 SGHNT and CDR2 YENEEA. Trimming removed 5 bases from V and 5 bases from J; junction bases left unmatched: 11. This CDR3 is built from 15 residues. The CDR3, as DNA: TGTGCCAGCAGCAAATCTAGCGGGCCAGAGCACGAGCAGTACTTC. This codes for CASSKSSGPEHEQYF.

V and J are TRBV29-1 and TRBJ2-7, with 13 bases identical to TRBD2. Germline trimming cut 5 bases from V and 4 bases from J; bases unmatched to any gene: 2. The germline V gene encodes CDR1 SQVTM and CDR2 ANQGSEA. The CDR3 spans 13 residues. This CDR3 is CSVKTSGRYEQYF. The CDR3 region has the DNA TGCAGCGTTAAGACTAGCGGGAGGTACGAGCAGTACTTC.

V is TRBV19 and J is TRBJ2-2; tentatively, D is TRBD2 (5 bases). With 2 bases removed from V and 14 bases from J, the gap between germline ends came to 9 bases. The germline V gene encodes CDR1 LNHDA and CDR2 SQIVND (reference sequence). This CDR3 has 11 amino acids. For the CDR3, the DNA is TGTGCCAGTAGTATACCGGGGTCTCTGTTTTTT. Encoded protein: CASSIPGSLFF.

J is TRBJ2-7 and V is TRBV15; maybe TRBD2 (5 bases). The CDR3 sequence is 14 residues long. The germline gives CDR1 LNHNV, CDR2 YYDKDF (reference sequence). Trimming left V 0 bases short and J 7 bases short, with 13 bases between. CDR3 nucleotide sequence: TGTGCCACCAGCAGAGATCCAGGCCCGGGGGAGCAGTACTTC. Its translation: CATSRDPGPGEQYF. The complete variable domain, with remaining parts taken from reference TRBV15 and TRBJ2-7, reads DAMVIQNPRYQVTQFGKPVTLSCSQTLNHNVMYWYQQKSSQAPKLLFHYYDKDFNNEADTPDNFQSRRPNTSFCFLDIRSPGLGDTAMYLCATSRDPGPGEQYFGPGTRLTVT.

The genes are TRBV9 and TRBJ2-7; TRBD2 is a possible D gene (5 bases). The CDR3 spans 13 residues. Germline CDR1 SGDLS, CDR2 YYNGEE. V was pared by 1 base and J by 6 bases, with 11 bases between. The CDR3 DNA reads TGTGCCAGCAGCGTATTAACACGGGGCGAGCAGTACTTC. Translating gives CASSVLTRGEQYF.

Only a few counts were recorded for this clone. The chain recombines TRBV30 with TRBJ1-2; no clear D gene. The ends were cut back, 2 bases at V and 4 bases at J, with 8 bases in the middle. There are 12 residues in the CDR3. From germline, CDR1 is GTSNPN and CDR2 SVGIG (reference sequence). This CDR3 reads CAWSSNSYGYTF. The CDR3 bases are TGTGCCTGGAGTTCGAACAGCTATGGCTACACCTTC.

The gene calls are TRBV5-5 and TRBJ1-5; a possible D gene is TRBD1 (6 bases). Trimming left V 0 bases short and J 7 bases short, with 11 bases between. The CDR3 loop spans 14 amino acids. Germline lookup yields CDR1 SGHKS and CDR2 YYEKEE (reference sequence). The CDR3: CASSLGQAFQPQHF. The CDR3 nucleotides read TGTGCCAGCAGCTTGGGACAGGCGTTCCAGCCCCAGCATTTT.

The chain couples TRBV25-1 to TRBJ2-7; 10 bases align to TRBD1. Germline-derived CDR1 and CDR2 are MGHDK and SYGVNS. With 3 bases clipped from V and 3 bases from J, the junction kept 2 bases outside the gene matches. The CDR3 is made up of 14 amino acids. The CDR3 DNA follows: TGTGCCAGCAGTGAGGACAGGGGGTTCTACGAGCAGTACTTC. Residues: CASSEDRGFYEQYF.

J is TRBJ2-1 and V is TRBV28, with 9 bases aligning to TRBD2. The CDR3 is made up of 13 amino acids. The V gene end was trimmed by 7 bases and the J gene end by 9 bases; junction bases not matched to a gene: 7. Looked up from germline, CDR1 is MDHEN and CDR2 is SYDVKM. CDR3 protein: CASKAGGGTEQFF. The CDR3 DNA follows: TGTGCCAGCAAAGCGGGAGGAGGGACTGAGCAGTTCTTC.

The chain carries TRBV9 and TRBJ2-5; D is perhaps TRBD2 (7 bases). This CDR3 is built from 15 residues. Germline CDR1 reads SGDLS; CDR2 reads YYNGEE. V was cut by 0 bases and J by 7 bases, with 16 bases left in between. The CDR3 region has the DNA TGTGCCAGCAGCGTAGGATCAGGGGAGGGGGGGACCCAGTACTTC. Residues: CASSVGSGEGGTQYF.

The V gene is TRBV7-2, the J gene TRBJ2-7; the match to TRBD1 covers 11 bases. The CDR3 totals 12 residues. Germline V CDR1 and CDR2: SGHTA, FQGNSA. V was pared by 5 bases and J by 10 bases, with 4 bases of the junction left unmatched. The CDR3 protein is CASSGTGGSQYF. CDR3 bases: TGTGCCAGCAGCGGGACAGGGGGTTCACAGTACTTC.

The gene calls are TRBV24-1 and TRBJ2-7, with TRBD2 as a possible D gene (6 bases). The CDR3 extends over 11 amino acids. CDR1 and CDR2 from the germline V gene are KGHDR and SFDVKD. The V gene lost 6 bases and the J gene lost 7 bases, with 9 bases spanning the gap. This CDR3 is CATSLGREQYF. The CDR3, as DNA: TGTGCCACCAGTCTGGGGAGGGAGCAGTACTTC.

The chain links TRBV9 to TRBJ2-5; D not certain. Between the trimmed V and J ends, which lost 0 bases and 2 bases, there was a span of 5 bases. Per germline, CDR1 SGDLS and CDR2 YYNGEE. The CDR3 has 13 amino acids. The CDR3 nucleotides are TGTGCCAGCAGCGTAGGGCAGCAAGAGACCCAGTACTTC. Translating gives CASSVGQQETQYF.

In DNA form, the CDR3 reads TGTGCCAGCAGCCCATCCTCAGGGATTGCTGAAGCTTTCTTT. Translation gives CASSPSSGIAEAFF. The chain employs TRBV3-1 (or the pseudogene TRBV3-2) and TRBJ1-1; D possibly corresponds to TRBD1 (5 bases). V was cut by 4 bases and J by 6 bases, with 15 bases left in between. The CDR3 spans 14 residues. CDR1 and CDR2 from the germline V gene are LGHDT and YNNKEL (reference sequence).